This T cell receptor (beta chain) was captured in a study of T cell responses to AZD1222 COVID-19 vaccine. Comments on this clone: Its antigen is not known.

Findings and limits, study-wide: None of the repertoires were sampled until the peak T cell response had passed.

Only in-frame clones appear in the TCRdb table, and some are missing; sequencing was by immunoSEQ multiplex PCR. Here the sample spans approximately 130,000 clones, more than 85% being singletons. Germline V gives CDR1 SGHNT, CDR2 YYREEE (reference sequence). The CDR3 sequence is 14 residues long. The ends lost 2 bases at V and 4 bases at J; junction bases unmatched: 1. Both about-4-week and about-12-week second-dose recipients were combined. This sequence was found in an adult who received the AZD1222 COVID-19 vaccine. This specimen consisted of peripheral blood, obtained 28 days after the second AZD1222 dose. J is TRBJ2-2 and V is TRBV5-4, with TRBD2 identical over 8 bases. The CDR3 reads CASSFGTSTGELFF. The CDR3 nucleotides read TGTGCCAGCAGCTTCGGGACTAGCACCGGGGAGCTGTTTTTT.